This T cell receptor (beta chain) was recorded in a study of CD8+CD57+ T cells in acquired aplastic anemia. The overall study: Recorded DNA amounts for sorted CD4+ and CD8+ cells had an average of 3.2 ug.

The ends lost 4 bases at V and 4 bases at J; junction bases unmatched: 8. The CDR3 is 15 amino acids. The germline V gene has CDR1 SGHVS and CDR2 FNYEAQ. Researchers used genomic DNA as the template to profile TCR beta VDJ and CDR3. Each CDR3 protein is one row after TCRdb ran MiXCR on the reads. There are about 180,000 distinct CDR3 sequences in the sample; 45% to 60% occur only once, and about an eighth lies in the top ten. Selection for sequencing was limited to patients who had shown CD8+CD57+ cell expansion by flow cytometry. All patients were therapy-naive when blood was sampled. Sequencing input: sorted CD4+, CD8+, or CD8+CD57+ T cells (not recorded which) from PBMCs. This sequence was found in a human donor with aplastic anemia. The chain carries TRBV7-6 and TRBJ2-7; 9 bases line up with TRBD1. This chain's CDR3 is CASSSTAGQGYEQYF. The CDR3 bases are TGTGCCAGCAGCTCCACGGCGGGACAGGGTTACGAGCAGTACTTC.